These T cell receptor beta chains were read from a single sample in a study of T-cell reconstitution after alpha-beta-depleted transplantation in children. Via MiXCR, TCRdb re-called the PCR reads, giving one row per CDR3 protein. The top ten hold approximately 3% of the sample, which has over 150,000 distinct CDR3 sequences, roughly 7.5% seen once. The sample consisted of PBMCs from the stem cell graft donor, taken from the stem cell graft. Source of these receptors: a human donor who donated a stem cell graft to a child with Wiskott-Aldrich syndrome. Both conserved end residues are part of each CDR3. Fields, in order: V gene, D gene, CDR3 protein. The D gene is left open where the match is weak.

V: TRBV2
D: NA
CDR3: CASGVGQTNEKLFF

V: TRBV6-5
D: TRBD1
CDR3: CASSYHDRGSEGYTF

V: TRBV3-1
D: NA
CDR3: CASSDGGTYGYTF

V: TRBV12-3/TRBV12-4
D: TRBD1
CDR3: CASSPRTGANSPLHF

V: TRBV4-3
D: NA
CDR3: CASSQEGWDNEQFF

V: TRBV5-5
D: TRBD2
CDR3: CASSLVRDYDTGELFF

V: TRBV2
D: NA
CDR3: CASSDYPYNEQFF

V: TRBV25-1
D: NA
CDR3: CASSLGLLNRDTQYF

V: TRBV5-6
D: NA
CDR3: CASSYRGVSYEQYF

V: TRBV5-5
D: NA
CDR3: CASSLGPACEQFF

V: TRBV15
D: TRBD2
CDR3: CATSRDGGSGTGELFF

V: TRBV5-4
D: TRBD1
CDR3: CASSTWTGKHYGYTF

V: TRBV24-1
D: NA
CDR3: CATSVSTGRGDTEAFF

V: TRBV5-1
D: NA
CDR3: CASSLAPGTYEQYF

V: TRBV15
D: NA
CDR3: CATSRDPLDSLEQYF

V: TRBV5-1
D: TRBD2
CDR3: CASRYSGEEQYF

V: TRBV12-3/TRBV12-4
D: NA
CDR3: CASSFRDNEKLFF

V: TRBV7-9
D: NA
CDR3: CASSMIHGYTF

V: TRBV5-1
D: TRBD2
CDR3: CASSERGDHLDTQYF

V: TRBV12-3/TRBV12-4
D: NA
CDR3: CASSFVVAENSPLHF

V: TRBV4-1
D: NA
CDR3: CASSRQERRYEQYF

V: TRBV7-2
D: NA
CDR3: CASSLMPGDSYEQYF

V: TRBV20-1
D: TRBD2
CDR3: CSAKERERTGELFF

V: TRBV4-1
D: NA
CDR3: CASSRGLGAETQYF

V: TRBV20-1
D: NA
CDR3: CSASYGNQPQHF

V: TRBV12-3/TRBV12-4
D: TRBD1
CDR3: CASSPGTAFGQPQHF

V: TRBV12-3/TRBV12-4
D: NA
CDR3: CATTGPTEAFF

V: TRBV5-1
D: NA
CDR3: CASSPAGARMNTEAFF

V: TRBV7-2
D: NA
CDR3: CASSYTAYNEQFF

V: TRBV12-3/TRBV12-4
D: NA
CDR3: CASSLLSEKLFF

V: TRBV5-1
D: TRBD1
CDR3: CASSTTGTGTGFF